A single count supports the clone carrying this TCR beta chain. These data belong to a study of cytomegalovirus exposure and HLA in healthy donors. Germline values: CDR1 SGHRS, CDR2 YFSETQ. This CDR3 is 16 amino acids long. PCR employed 60 Vbeta and 13 Jbeta primers. Sequenced by immunoSEQ multiplex PCR; TCRdb stores in-frame clones only, minus some. The table includes 150,000 to 200,000 clones, 70% to 80% detected once. This chain links TRBV5-1 with TRBJ2-5; 13 bases line up with TRBD2. TRBJ2-7 matches the DNA end more closely, so the J call is doubtful. This TCR was sampled from a woman aged 50 to 65 in good health and CMV-seronegative. The sample consisted of PBMCs. The CDR3 is CASSFGGTSGAYEQYF. The CDR3 bases are TGCGCCAGCAGCTTCGGGGGGACTAGCGGGGCCTACGAGCAGTACTTC.